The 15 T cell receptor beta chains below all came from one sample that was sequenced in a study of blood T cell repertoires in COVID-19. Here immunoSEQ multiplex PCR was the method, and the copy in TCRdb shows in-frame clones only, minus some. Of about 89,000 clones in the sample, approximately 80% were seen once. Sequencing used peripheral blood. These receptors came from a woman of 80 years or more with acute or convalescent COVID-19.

The CDR3 spells CASSPERTSGAEQYF. CDR3 nucleotide sequence: TGTGCCAGCAGCCCTGAACGGACTAGCGGGGCCGAGCAGTACTTC. The gene calls are TRBV3-1 (or the pseudogene TRBV3-2) and TRBJ2-7; 12 bases align to TRBD2. This CDR3 is 15 amino acids long. J gave up 6 bases and V 4 bases, and 7 bases lay outside the gene matches. The germline gives CDR1 LGHDT, CDR2 YNNKEL (reference sequence).

This CDR3 reads CASSSSTGSHIQYF. The CDR3 region has the DNA TGTGCCAGCAGCTCAAGCACAGGGAGTCACATTCAGTACTTC. The chain joins TRBV7-8 to TRBJ2-4; possibly TRBD1 for D (6 bases). V was pared by 4 bases and J by 8 bases, with 15 bases between. CDR1 SGHVS and CDR2 FQNEAQ come from the germline V gene. The CDR3 sequence is 14 residues long.

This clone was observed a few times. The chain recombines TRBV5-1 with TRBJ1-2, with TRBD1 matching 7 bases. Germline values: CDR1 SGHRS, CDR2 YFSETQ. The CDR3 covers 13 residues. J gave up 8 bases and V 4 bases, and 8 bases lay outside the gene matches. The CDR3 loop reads CASSTEGAGGYTF. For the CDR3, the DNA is TGCGCCAGCAGCACGGAGGGGGCAGGAGGCTACACCTTC.

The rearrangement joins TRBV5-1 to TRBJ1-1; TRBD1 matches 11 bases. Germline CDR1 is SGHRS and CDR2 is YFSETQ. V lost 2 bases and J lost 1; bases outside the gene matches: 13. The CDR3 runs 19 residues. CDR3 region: CASSFEPFPGQGGNTEAFF. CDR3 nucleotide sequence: TGCGCCAGCAGCTTTGAGCCTTTTCCGGGACAGGGGGGGAACACTGAAGCTTTCTTT.

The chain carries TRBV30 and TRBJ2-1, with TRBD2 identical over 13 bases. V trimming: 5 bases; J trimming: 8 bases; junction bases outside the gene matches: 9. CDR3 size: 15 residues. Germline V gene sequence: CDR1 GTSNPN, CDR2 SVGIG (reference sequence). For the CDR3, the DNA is TGTGCCTGGGGTACCGGACTAGCGGGAGTCGATGAGCAGTTCTTC. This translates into CAWGTGLAGVDEQFF.

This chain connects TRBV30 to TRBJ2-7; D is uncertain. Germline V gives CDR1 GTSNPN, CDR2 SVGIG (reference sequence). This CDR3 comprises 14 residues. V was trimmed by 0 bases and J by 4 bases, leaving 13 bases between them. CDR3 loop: CAWSVVRPPYEQYF. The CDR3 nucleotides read TGTGCCTGGAGTGTAGTCAGGCCCCCTTACGAGCAGTACTTC.

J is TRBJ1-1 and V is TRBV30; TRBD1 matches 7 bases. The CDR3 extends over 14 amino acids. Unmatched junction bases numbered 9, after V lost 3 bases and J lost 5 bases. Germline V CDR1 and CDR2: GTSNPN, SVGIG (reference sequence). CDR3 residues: CAWRPTAGGTEAFF. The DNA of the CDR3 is TGTGCCTGGAGGCCTACTGCAGGGGGGACTGAAGCTTTCTTT.

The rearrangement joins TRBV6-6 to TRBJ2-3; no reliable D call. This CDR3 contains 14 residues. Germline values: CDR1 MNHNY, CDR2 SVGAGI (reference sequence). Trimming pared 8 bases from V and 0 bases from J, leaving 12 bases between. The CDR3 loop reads CASAEVSSTDTQYF. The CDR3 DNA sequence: TGTGCCAGCGCTGAGGTGTCTAGCACAGATACGCAGTATTTT.

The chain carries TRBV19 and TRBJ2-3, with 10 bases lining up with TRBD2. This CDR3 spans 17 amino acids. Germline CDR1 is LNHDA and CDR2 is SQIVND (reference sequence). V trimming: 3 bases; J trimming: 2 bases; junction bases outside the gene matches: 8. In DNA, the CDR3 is TGTGCCAGTAGTATGGTTCCCAGCGGGGGGGCCACAGATACGCAGTATTTT. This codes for CASSMVPSGGATDTQYF.

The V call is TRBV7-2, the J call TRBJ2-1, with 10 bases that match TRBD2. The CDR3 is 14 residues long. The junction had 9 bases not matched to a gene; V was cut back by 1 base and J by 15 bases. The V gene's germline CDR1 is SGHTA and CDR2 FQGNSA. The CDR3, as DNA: TGTGCCAGCAGCTTAGTGGGACTAGCGAACTCTCTGTTCTTC. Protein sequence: CASSLVGLANSLFF.

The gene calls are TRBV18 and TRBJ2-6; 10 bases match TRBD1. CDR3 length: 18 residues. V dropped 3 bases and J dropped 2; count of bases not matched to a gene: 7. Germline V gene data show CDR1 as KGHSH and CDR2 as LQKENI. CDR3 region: CASSPPGQGGTGANVLTF. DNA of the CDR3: TGTGCCAGCTCACCGCCCGGACAGGGGGGGACTGGGGCCAACGTCCTGACTTTC.

Here the CDR3 reads CASSVGGSNEKLFF. The CDR3 DNA is TGTGCCAGCAGCGTGGGAGGGAGTAATGAAAAACTGTTTTTT. V is TRBV21-1 and J is TRBJ1-4. TRBV21-1 is termed a pseudogene. The CDR3 totals 14 residues.

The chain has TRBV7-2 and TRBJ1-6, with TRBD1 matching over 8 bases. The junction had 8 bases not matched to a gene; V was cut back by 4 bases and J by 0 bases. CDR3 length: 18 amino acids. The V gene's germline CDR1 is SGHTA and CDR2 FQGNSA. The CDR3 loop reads CASSYGQGRGSYNSPLHF. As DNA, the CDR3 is TGTGCCAGCAGCTACGGACAGGGTCGGGGCTCCTATAATTCACCCCTCCACTTT.

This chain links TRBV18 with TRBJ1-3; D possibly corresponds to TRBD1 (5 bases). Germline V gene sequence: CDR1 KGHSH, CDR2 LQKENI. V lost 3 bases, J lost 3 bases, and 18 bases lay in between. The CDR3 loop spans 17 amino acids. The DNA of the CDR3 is TGTGCCAGCTCACCGGGTATCCCAGGGTTCAGTGGAAACACCATATATTTT. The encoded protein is CASSPGIPGFSGNTIYF. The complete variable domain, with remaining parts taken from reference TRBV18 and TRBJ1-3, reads NAGVMQNPRHLVRRRGQEARLRCSPMKGHSHVYWYRQLPEEGLKFMVYLQKENIIDESGMPKERFSAEFPKEGPSILRIQQVVRGDSAAYFCASSPGIPGFSGNTIYFGEGSWLTVV.

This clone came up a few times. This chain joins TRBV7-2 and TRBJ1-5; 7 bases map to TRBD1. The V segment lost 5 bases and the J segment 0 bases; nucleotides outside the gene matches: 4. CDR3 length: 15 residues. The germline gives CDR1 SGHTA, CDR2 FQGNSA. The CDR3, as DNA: TGTGCCAGCAGCCTGGACAGGCATAGCAATCAGCCCCAGCATTTT. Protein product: CASSLDRHSNQPQHF.